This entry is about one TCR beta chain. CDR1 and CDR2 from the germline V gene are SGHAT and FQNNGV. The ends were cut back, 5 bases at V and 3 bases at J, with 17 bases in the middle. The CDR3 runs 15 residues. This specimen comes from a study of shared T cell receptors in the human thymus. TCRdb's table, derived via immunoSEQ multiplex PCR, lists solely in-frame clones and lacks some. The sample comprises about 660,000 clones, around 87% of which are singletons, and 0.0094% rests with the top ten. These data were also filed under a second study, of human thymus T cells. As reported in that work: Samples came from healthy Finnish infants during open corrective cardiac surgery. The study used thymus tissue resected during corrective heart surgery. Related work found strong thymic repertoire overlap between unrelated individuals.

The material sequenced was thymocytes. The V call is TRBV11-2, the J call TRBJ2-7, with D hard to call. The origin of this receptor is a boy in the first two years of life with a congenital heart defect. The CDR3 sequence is CASSENHNPFYEQYF. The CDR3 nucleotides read TGTGCCAGCAGCGAAAACCACAACCCATTCTACGAGCAGTACTTC.